The clone carrying this T cell receptor beta chain was recorded at least ten times. The antigen is unknown. This entry is derived from a study of T cells in Graves' hyperthyroidism and ophthalmopathy. Those patients with uncontrolled infection, other autoimmune disease, pregnancy or lactation were excluded. There were TCR beta CDR3 regions amplified from RNA transcripts. With the HTBI primer set, the TCR CDR3 went through a first round of RT-PCR. TCRdb called the multiplex PCR reads again in MiXCR, with one record for every CDR3 protein. The sample lists hundreds of thousands of distinct CDR3 sequences; 18% were seen once. CDR1 is SGHDT, CDR2 YYEEEE, per germline. The CDR3 contains 15 residues. The ends were cut back, 1 base at V and 4 bases at J, with 11 bases in the middle. Study-wide results and limits: Separating ophthalmopathy from stable hyperthyroidism was achieved by a 13 V-J model. The model anticipated ophthalmopathy a median about six months pre-onset. Researchers found most expanded thyroid clonotypes above 0.001 in blood as well.

The sequencing input was blood. The V call is TRBV5-6, the J call TRBJ1-4, with D hard to call. This sequence originates from a woman between 50 and 59 years old with Graves' hyperthyroidism that later progressed to Graves' ophthalmopathy. The CDR3 protein is CASSLRPRGNEKLFF. CDR3 coding DNA: TGTGCCAGCAGCTTGCGGCCCCGGGGTAATGAAAAACTGTTTTTT.